This entry is about one T cell receptor (beta chain). The antigen is unknown. This CDR3 has 18 residues. Germline CDR1 is MDHEN and CDR2 is SYDVKM. V lost 8 bases and J lost 0; bases outside the gene matches: 11. The sample originates from a study of cytomegalovirus exposure and HLA in healthy donors. Across the study: Within the Caucasian-associated ancestry cluster were roughly 82% of the roughly 380 genotyped donors. Overall study findings and caveats: In a later analysis, at a false discovery rate of 0.05, 16,951 TCR beta sequences matched HLA alleles. Later, an analysis showed that TCR beta chains associated with HLA were more clonally expanded than others that were equally common.

PCR involved 60 Vbeta and 13 Jbeta primers. Using immunoSEQ multiplex PCR, the repertoire was profiled, and TCRdb retains in-frame clones only, with some absent. Of over 110,000 clones listed, about four fifths are singletons. The V call is TRBV28, the J call TRBJ2-7; 15 nucleotides agree with TRBD2. The specimen sequenced was PBMCs. This TCR was sampled from a male donor in good health and CMV-seronegative. The CDR3 sequence: CASGTGTSGRRSSYEQYF. As DNA, the CDR3 is TGTGCCAGCGGGACCGGGACTAGCGGGAGGCGGAGCTCCTACGAGCAGTACTTC.